The rows below give T cell receptor beta chains drawn from one sample of a study of cytomegalovirus exposure and HLA in healthy donors. Sequencing was performed with immunoSEQ multiplex PCR; in TCRdb, only in-frame clones are kept and a portion is missing. The table shows 150,000 to 200,000 clones, with approximately 81% occurring only once. Sequencing was carried out using PBMCs. These TCRs come from a woman in her twenties or thirties in good health and CMV-seronegative. Each CDR3 is given with its conserved first and last residue. Size tells how often a clone was seen (once, few, many) or the class of an expanded clone, and some rows leave it out.

v_gene: TRBV7-9; abundance: few; j_gene: TRBJ2-2; CDR3aa: CSSSSDRGRTGELFF
v_gene: TRBV7-2; abundance: -; j_gene: TRBJ2-7; CDR3aa: CASSLARAGGNYEQYF
v_gene: TRBV16; abundance: -; j_gene: TRBJ1-5; CDR3aa: CASSQVGAGGNQPQHF
v_gene: TRBV6-6; abundance: -; j_gene: TRBJ1-1; CDR3aa: CASLGTYTEAFF
v_gene: TRBV5-4; abundance: -; j_gene: TRBJ1-2; CDR3aa: CASSFGGTAYGYTF
v_gene: TRBV10-2; abundance: -; j_gene: TRBJ2-3; CDR3aa: CASSVGLAGGDTQYF
v_gene: TRBV28; abundance: -; j_gene: TRBJ2-4; CDR3aa: CASNGIGGKNIQYF
v_gene: TRBV19; abundance: -; j_gene: TRBJ1-3; CDR3aa: CASSRTGSSGNTIYF
v_gene: TRBV5-1; abundance: once; j_gene: TRBJ2-2; CDR3aa: CASREGSWRTGELFF
v_gene: TRBV27; abundance: few; j_gene: TRBJ2-1; CDR3aa: CASSLSGVEQFF
v_gene: TRBV7-8; abundance: -; j_gene: TRBJ2-1; CDR3aa: CASSHGRQGSFF
v_gene: TRBV27; abundance: -; j_gene: TRBJ2-5; CDR3aa: CASSLSGVSGETQYF
v_gene: TRBV18; abundance: -; j_gene: TRBJ1-1; CDR3aa: CASSPQGAMNTEAFF
v_gene: TRBV6-5; abundance: -; j_gene: TRBJ2-5; CDR3aa: CASSRYRLSQETQYF
v_gene: TRBV5-5; abundance: -; j_gene: TRBJ2-1; CDR3aa: CASSLGASAGGEQFF
v_gene: TRBV19; abundance: once; j_gene: TRBJ2-7; CDR3aa: CASSPVPYEQYF
v_gene: TRBV27; abundance: -; j_gene: TRBJ1-2; CDR3aa: CASSSRVNGGYGYTF
v_gene: TRBV19; abundance: -; j_gene: TRBJ2-1; CDR3aa: CASNPSSGGVHEQFF
v_gene: TRBV18; abundance: -; j_gene: TRBJ2-2; CDR3aa: CASSPSGRGSTGELFF
v_gene: TRBV28; abundance: -; j_gene: TRBJ2-3; CDR3aa: CASRQGFDTQYF
v_gene: TRBV28; abundance: -; j_gene: TRBJ1-6; CDR3aa: CASSLSGIETPLHF
v_gene: TRBV7-9; abundance: -; j_gene: TRBJ1-5; CDR3aa: CASSLGDQPQHF
v_gene: TRBV5-6; abundance: -; j_gene: TRBJ2-1; CDR3aa: CASSWMGQNNEQFF
v_gene: TRBV5-1; abundance: -; j_gene: TRBJ2-3; CDR3aa: CASSLGTSGSTDTQYF
v_gene: TRBV19; abundance: -; j_gene: TRBJ2-3; CDR3aa: CASSRQSGGTDTQYF
v_gene: TRBV6-5; abundance: -; j_gene: TRBJ2-7; CDR3aa: CASSPGYNYEQYF
v_gene: TRBV7-2; abundance: -; j_gene: TRBJ1-3; CDR3aa: CASSPTGPGWGNTIYF
v_gene: TRBV27; abundance: -; j_gene: TRBJ2-5; CDR3aa: CASSHGGARETQYF
v_gene: TRBV6-4; abundance: -; j_gene: TRBJ2-3; CDR3aa: CASSVRAGSTDTQYF
v_gene: TRBV18; abundance: -; j_gene: TRBJ2-1; CDR3aa: CASSPYVETSGSDEQFF
v_gene: TRBV20-1; abundance: -; j_gene: TRBJ1-5; CDR3aa: CSAREEAQHF
v_gene: TRBV5-8; abundance: -; j_gene: TRBJ1-6; CDR3aa: CASSLVVDSTINSPLHF
v_gene: TRBV6-1; abundance: few; j_gene: TRBJ2-7; CDR3aa: CASSELAGAAIGYEQYF
v_gene: TRBV25-1; abundance: few; j_gene: TRBJ1-4; CDR3aa: CASSNTGTGDEKLFF
v_gene: TRBV28; abundance: -; j_gene: TRBJ1-1; CDR3aa: CASSPRVYSVGVNTEAFF
v_gene: TRBV28; abundance: -; j_gene: TRBJ1-2; CDR3aa: CASSPRTADLYGYTF
v_gene: TRBV6-5; abundance: -; j_gene: TRBJ1-3; CDR3aa: CASSLGGTGNTIYF
v_gene: TRBV4-2; abundance: -; j_gene: TRBJ2-3; CDR3aa: CASSQQTSGRASTDTQYF
v_gene: TRBV18; abundance: -; j_gene: TRBJ1-3; CDR3aa: CASSPIPGQFSGNTIYF
v_gene: TRBV2; abundance: -; j_gene: TRBJ2-7; CDR3aa: CASSERYEQYF
v_gene: TRBV7-2; abundance: once; j_gene: TRBJ2-5; CDR3aa: CASSLGVLAGLAETQYF
v_gene: TRBV6-1; abundance: -; j_gene: TRBJ2-6; CDR3aa: CASSELRSGASLGSGANGLTF
v_gene: TRBV19; abundance: once; j_gene: TRBJ1-2; CDR3aa: CASSIRGQNYGYTF
v_gene: TRBV4-3; abundance: once; j_gene: TRBJ1-5; CDR3aa: CASSQSGNYPYSNQPQHF
v_gene: TRBV6-1; abundance: -; j_gene: TRBJ2-2; CDR3aa: CASTRQTGELFF
v_gene: TRBV9; abundance: -; j_gene: TRBJ2-7; CDR3aa: CASSLYGTGGDEQYF
v_gene: TRBV7-9; abundance: few; j_gene: TRBJ1-4; CDR3aa: CASSPRQGGFNEKLFF
v_gene: TRBV7-9; abundance: few; j_gene: TRBJ2-2; CDR3aa: CASTNIPGQDTGELFF
v_gene: TRBV18; abundance: -; j_gene: TRBJ1-2; CDR3aa: CASSPQGRSQYGYTF
v_gene: TRBV6-4; abundance: -; j_gene: TRBJ2-1; CDR3aa: CASSASSGGAFAEQFF
v_gene: TRBV5-6; abundance: -; j_gene: TRBJ1-5; CDR3aa: CASSLGSGGHSNQPQHF
v_gene: TRBV19; abundance: -; j_gene: TRBJ2-4; CDR3aa: CASSMGGYSQYF
v_gene: TRBV5-5; abundance: -; j_gene: TRBJ1-2; CDR3aa: CASSQLGQGGYTF
v_gene: TRBV27; abundance: -; j_gene: TRBJ1-4; CDR3aa: CASGGGANEKLFF
v_gene: TRBV28; abundance: -; j_gene: TRBJ1-5; CDR3aa: CASSLLKGNQPQHF